Shown below are 3 T cell receptor beta chains from a single sample sequenced in a study of blood T cell repertoires in COVID-19. Method: immunoSEQ multiplex PCR; TCRdb's copy keeps in-frame clones and lacks some. The repertoire holds 180,000 or so clones, with about three quarters as singletons. Sequences were obtained from peripheral blood. The receptors come from a woman aged 45-59 years with active or convalescent COVID-19.

The chain combines TRBV5-6 with TRBJ2-1; D not resolved. Looked up from germline, CDR1 is SGHDT and CDR2 is YYEEEE. The CDR3 is 12 residues long. V was clipped by 0 bases and J by 7 bases, with 5 bases between them. In DNA form, the CDR3 reads TGTGCCAGCAGCTTGGTCCCTAATGAGCAGTTCTTC. Encoded protein: CASSLVPNEQFF. The full variable domain, completed using reference TRBV5-6 and TRBJ2-1, is DAGVTQSPTHLIKTRGQQVTLRCSPKSGHDTVSWYQQALGQGPQFIFQYYEEEERQRGNFPDRFSGHQFPNYSSELNVNALLLGDSALYLCASSLVPNEQFFGPGTRLTVL.

This clone was counted a few times. The gene calls are TRBV11-2 and TRBJ1-2; 8 bases match TRBD1. CDR1 SGHAT and CDR2 FQNNGV come from the germline V gene. The CDR3 has 16 residues. The V segment lost 2 bases and the J segment 4 bases; nucleotides outside the gene matches: 9. The CDR3 DNA reads TGTGCCAGCAGCTTAAATTCCAGGACAGGGAGCTATGGCTACACCTTC. Protein product: CASSLNSRTGSYGYTF.

V and J are TRBV2 and TRBJ2-3, with TRBD1 identical over 7 bases. This CDR3 is 13 amino acids long. V was pared by 6 bases and J by 5 bases, with 5 bases of the junction left unmatched. Looked up from germline, CDR1 is SNHLY and CDR2 is FYNNEI. The CDR3 nucleotides are TGTGCCAGCAGAGGGGGCGAGGTAGATACGCAGTATTTT. Protein product: CASRGGEVDTQYF.